This T cell receptor (beta chain) was obtained from a study of blood T cell repertoires in COVID-19. Overall study: The United States, Italy and Spain were the sources of the acute and convalescent COVID-19 samples.

CDR3 size: 16 residues. Germline values: CDR1 MNHEY, CDR2 SVGEGT. Germline trimming cut 4 bases from V and 5 bases from J; bases unmatched to any gene: 7. Sequencing used immunoSEQ multiplex PCR; TCRdb keeps in-frame clones, though not all of them. The sample lists some 220,000 clones; 70% to 90% were seen once. The specimen sequenced was peripheral blood. The V gene is TRBV6-2 or TRBV6-3, the J gene TRBJ2-2; TRBD2 aligns across 10 bases. The sequence was obtained from a woman younger than 35 who had recovered from COVID-19. In DNA form, the CDR3 reads TGTGCCAGCAGTTTCGGTCGGGGACTAGCGACCGGGGAGCTGTTTTTT. This translates into CASSFGRGLATGELFF.